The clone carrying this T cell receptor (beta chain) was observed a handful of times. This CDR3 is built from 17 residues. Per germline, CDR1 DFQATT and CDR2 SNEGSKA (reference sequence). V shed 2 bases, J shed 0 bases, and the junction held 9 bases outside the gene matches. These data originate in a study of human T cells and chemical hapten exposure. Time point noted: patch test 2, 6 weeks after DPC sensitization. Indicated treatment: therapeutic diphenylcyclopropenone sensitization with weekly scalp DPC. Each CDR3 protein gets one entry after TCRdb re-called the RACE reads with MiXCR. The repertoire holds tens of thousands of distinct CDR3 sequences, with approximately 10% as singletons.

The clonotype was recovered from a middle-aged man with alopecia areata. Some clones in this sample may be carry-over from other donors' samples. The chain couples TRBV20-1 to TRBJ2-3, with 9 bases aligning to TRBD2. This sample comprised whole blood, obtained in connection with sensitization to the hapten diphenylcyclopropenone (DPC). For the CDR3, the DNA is TGCAGTGCTAGAAGCCTAGCGGGGTTGACTAGCACAGATACGCAGTATTTT. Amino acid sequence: CSARSLAGLTSTDTQYF.